Below, 7 T cell receptor beta chains from the same sample are listed, as sequenced in a study of control samples from healthy donors and cancer patients. Profiling relied on immunoSEQ multiplex PCR, and the TCRdb table lists in-frame clones only, not all of them. The sample records approximately 24,000 clones, around 83% being singletons. The sequencing sample was made of PBMCs. The source of these receptors is a man aged 55 to 70 with colorectal cancer.

Only one count was recorded for this clone. This chain uses TRBV9 with TRBJ1-5; D possibly corresponds to TRBD1 (5 bases). V was shortened by 3 bases and J by 1 base, with 11 bases between the two germline ends. Germline V CDR1 and CDR2: SGDLS, YYNGEE. This CDR3 comprises 15 residues. CDR3 region: CASSADSGSNQPQHF. The CDR3 region has the DNA TGTGCCAGCAGCGCCGACAGCGGGAGCAATCAGCCCCAGCATTTT.

As regards this clone: The conserved closing phenylalanine or tryptophan is absent in this CDR3, likely reflecting a read error. It is unclear where the CDR3 begins or ends on the DNA, so no DNA is shown, and the CDR3 is as TCRdb lists it. V is TRBV7-2 and J is TRBJ1-1; the table's D call, TRBD1, was not checked against the DNA. The CDR3 spans 14 residues, counting both ends. Germline V lookup: CDR1 SGHTA, CDR2 FQGNSA. CDR3 loop: CASSLAMGQTRPSY.

The chain employs TRBV7-2 and TRBJ2-7; D unresolved. CDR1 and CDR2 (germline): SGHTA, FQGNSA. The CDR3 runs to 13 residues. The V gene lost 1 base and the J gene lost 3 bases, with 7 bases spanning the gap. The CDR3 nucleotides are TGTGCCAGCAGCTTAGAGGTTATCTACGAGCAGTACTTC. It encodes CASSLEVIYEQYF.

In its sample, this clone was seen once. V usage is TRBV4-1 and J usage is TRBJ1-1, with a weak D call TRBD1 (6 bases). The CDR3 extends over 14 amino acids. Trimming removed 4 bases at V and 3 bases at J, with 12 bases between. CDR1 is MGHRA and CDR2 is YSYEKL in the germline V gene. The CDR3 DNA follows: TGCGCCAGCAGCCGAACAGGGCGGGACACTGAAGCTTTCTTT. It translates to CASSRTGRDTEAFF.

This clone appeared a few times. This rearrangement joins TRBV5-4 to TRBJ1-2, with D unclear. This CDR3 has 13 amino acids. V was clipped by 0 bases and J by 2 bases, with 5 bases between them. CDR1 SGHNT and CDR2 YYREEE come from the germline V gene (reference sequence). Here the CDR3 reads CASSLDSNYGYTF. The CDR3 nucleotides are TGTGCCAGCAGCTTGGATTCAAACTATGGCTACACCTTC.

This clone was observed once. The V and J genes are TRBV5-6 and TRBJ2-5, with D perhaps TRBD2 (6 bases). The germline CDR1 and CDR2 sequences are SGHDT and YYEEEE. This CDR3 comprises 14 residues. V was trimmed by 5 bases and J by 5 bases, leaving 16 bases between them. CDR3 nucleotide sequence: TGTGCCAGCAGAGGCGCTTCCCGGGGGGAGACCCAGTACTTC. Translating gives CASRGASRGETQYF.

The CDR3 is CAISPGQGDGYTF. The CDR3 region has the DNA TGTGCCATCAGTCCGGGACAGGGAGATGGCTACACCTTC. V gene TRBV10-3 combines with J gene TRBJ1-2, with 9 positions matching TRBD1. Per the germline V gene, CDR1 is ENHRY and CDR2 is SYGVKD. CDR3 length: 13 amino acids. The trim removed 5 bases at V and 6 bases at J, leaving 4 bases unmatched.